Described below is a single T cell receptor (beta chain) sequence and its context. How the authors handled the data: Estimation of nucleated cell counts was performed using reference gene primer amplification. Measured with immunoSEQ multiplex PCR; TCRdb has only the in-frame clones, and not every one. The V and J calls and clone size are taken from that table; D and trimming were inferred from the DNA. The data show approximately 170,000 clones, about 85% seen once. V was shortened by 6 bases and J by 0 bases, with 8 bases between the two germline ends. This CDR3 is built from 13 residues. Germline V gives CDR1 MDHEN, CDR2 SYDVKM. This entry comes from a study of blood T cell repertoires in COVID-19. The overall study: The United States, Italy and Spain were the sources of the acute and convalescent COVID-19 samples.

This chain joins TRBV28 and TRBJ1-2; D gene unclear. This TCR derives from an elderly man with COVID-19, enrolled during active disease. Sequencing used peripheral blood. The CDR3 sequence: CASSPRANYGYTF. In DNA form, the CDR3 reads TGTGCCAGCAGCCCCCGTGCTAACTATGGCTACACCTTC.